This record looks at one T cell receptor (beta chain) sequence and its context. This CDR3 spans 14 amino acids. Germline CDR1 SGHTA, CDR2 FQGNSA. Unmatched junction bases numbered 4, after V lost 6 bases and J lost 2 bases. Only in-frame clones appear in the TCRdb table, and some are missing; sequencing was by immunoSEQ multiplex PCR. Of some 70,000 clones listed, about 90% were seen once; the top ten hold under 0.5%. These data come from a study of technical replicates of blood from a handful of donors. This chain connects TRBV7-2 to TRBJ1-2; 9 bases fit TRBD1. The TCR originated in a human donor in good health. Sequenced: T cells isolated from PBMCs. CDR3 region: CASRTGGANYGYTF. The CDR3 coding sequence is TGTGCCAGCAGAACAGGGGGCGCGAACTATGGCTACACCTTC.